What follows are 25 T cell receptor delta chains derived from one specimen sequenced in a study of Vδ1+ human thymocytes. Overall study results and limits: Thymic TRG and TRD repertoires appeared highly polyclonal.

Their antigen targets remain unknown. RNA was extracted from the cells and then reverse transcribed. Pooled V-gene forward primers with one constant-region reverse primer generated the CDR3 amplicons by multiplex PCR. TCRdb made new clone calls on the multiplex PCR reads using CATT. The table records around 56,000 delta-chain clones, less than 15% of them present only once. Sequencing input: Vdelta1+ gamma-delta thymocytes from the thymus. As for subset: FACS-sorted CD3+ TCRalphabeta- TCRVdelta1+ TCRVdelta2- thymocytes. The receptors here all came from a girl in the first two years of life who had congenital heart surgery.

This rearrangement joins TRDV1 to TRDJ1, with a weak D call TRDD3 (10 bases). Trimming took off 1 base at V and 2 bases at J, with 38 bases between the two ends. This CDR3 is 24 amino acids long. The germline V gene has CDR1 TSWWSYY and CDR2 QGS. CDR3 in amino acids: CALGEQSGPSYGSTGGCGTDKLIF. The CDR3 DNA is TGTGCTCTTGGGGAACAATCCGGCCCTTCCTACGGAAGTACTGGGGGATGCGGGACCGATAAACTCATCTTT.

This clone was counted between two and nine times. V and J are TRDV1 and TRDJ1, with 11 bases lining up with TRDD3. This CDR3 region has 20 residues. Germline values: CDR1 TSWWSYY, CDR2 QGS. J lost 0 bases, V lost 9 bases, and 21 bases had no gene match. The CDR3 DNA reads as TGTGCTCTCCGATCCGCTTCCTCATGGGGGATACGCGAGTACACCGATAAACTCATCTTT. Its translation: CALRSASSWGIREYTDKLIF.

This chain uses TRDV1 with TRDJ1; no clear D gene. Trimming cost V 5 bases and J 0 bases, with 25 bases left between them. Germline CDR1 is TSWWSYY and CDR2 is QGS. CDR3 length equals 19 residues. In DNA form, the CDR3 reads TGTGCTCTTGGGCCCCCAGCACGCCACGGCCTTACTTACACCGATAAACTCATCTTT. As protein: CALGPPARHGLTYTDKLIF.

The sample holds a few counts of this clone. The rearrangement joins TRDV1 to TRDJ1, with 9 nucleotides matching TRDD2. Germline V gene sequence: CDR1 TSWWSYY, CDR2 QGS. The V segment lost 3 bases and the J segment 3 bases; nucleotides outside the gene matches: 17. The CDR3 runs 19 residues. CDR3 DNA: TGTGCTCTTGGGGACGCCTTCCTACTTGTAGGGGGATTATCCGATAAACTCATCTTT. Translation: CALGDAFLLVGGLSDKLIF.

In regard to this clone: The same CDR3 arises from other DNA sequences in this sample as well. The V gene is TRDV1, the J gene TRDJ1, with D perhaps matching TRDD2 (6 bases). V lost 3 bases and J 4 bases, leaving 27 bases between the germline ends. Germline values: CDR1 TSWWSYY, CDR2 QGS. The CDR3 spans 19 residues. This CDR3 is CALGDPSGRRVGSCDKLIF. CDR3 DNA sequence: TGTGCTCTTGGGGACCCTTCCGGTCGTAGAGTAGGCTCCTGCGATAAACTCATCTTT.

This clone was seen only a few times. This chain joins TRDV1 and TRDJ1; D is uncertain. V dropped 1 base and J dropped 0 bases, with 24 bases sitting between them. The CDR3 contains 20 residues. CDR1 and CDR2 (germline): TSWWSYY, QGS. CDR3 loop: CALGEPQPTGSGYYTDKLIF. CDR3 bases: TGTGCTCTTGGGGAACCCCAGCCCACCGGGTCGGGCTACTACACCGATAAACTCATCTTT.

This chain links TRDV1 with TRDJ1, with a weak D call TRDD2 (5 bases). Germline CDR1 is TSWWSYY and CDR2 is QGS. The V end lost 2 bases, the J end lost 0 bases, and 31 bases lay between the germline ends. CDR3 length equals 22 residues. DNA for the CDR3: TGTGCTCTTGGGGAAAGGAAGTTTGCCCGGCCTTCTCGTATGGCGTACACCGATAAACTCATCTTT. Translating gives CALGERKFARPSRMAYTDKLIF.

This sequence joins TRDV2 and TRDJ2, with TRDD3 matching 9 bases. J lost 8 bases, V lost 0 bases, and 21 bases had no gene match. The CDR3 length is 20 residues. The germline CDR1 and CDR2 sequences are GEAIGNYY and EKD. CDR3 DNA: TGTGCCTGTGACACCGGTTGCCCTATCCCATTGGGGGATATTGTCGCACAACTCTTCTTT. It yields the protein CACDTGCPIPLGDIVAQLFF.

V usage is TRDV1 and J usage is TRDJ1, with D possibly called TRDD2 or TRDD3 (6 bases each). CDR3 length equals 22 residues. Trimming pared 1 base from V and 0 bases from J, leaving 30 bases between. Per germline, CDR1 TSWWSYY and CDR2 QGS. The CDR3 is CALGEPPFPRAGDQFYTDKLIF. The CDR3 DNA is TGTGCTCTTGGGGAACCCCCCTTCCCACGCGCGGGGGACCAATTTTACACCGATAAACTCATCTTT.

In this sample, this clone is medium-sized (0.01 to 0.1%). This chain connects TRDV2 to TRDJ1; perhaps TRDD3 as D (6 bases). CDR1 GEAIGNYY and CDR2 EKD come from the germline V gene. Deletions cut 1 base from V and 0 bases from J, with 20 bases between. The CDR3 extends over 18 amino acids. CDR3 residues: CACDTTLSGYMYTDKLIF. CDR3 DNA sequence: TGTGCCTGTGACACTACGTTAAGTGGATACATGTACACCGATAAACTCATCTTT.

This chain links TRDV2 with TRDJ2; 12 positions agree with TRDD3. Losses at the gene ends were 3 bases for V and 0 bases for J; bases not matched to a gene: 28. CDR3 size: 25 residues. Germline V gives CDR1 GEAIGNYY, CDR2 EKD. CDR3 in amino acids: CACDPPWTHDEVLGDTTALTAQLFF. In DNA form, the CDR3 reads TGTGCCTGTGACCCTCCGTGGACCCACGATGAGGTACTGGGGGATACAACCGCTTTGACAGCACAACTCTTCTTT.

This clone was detected a few times. This sequence joins TRDV1 and TRDJ1; possible D gene TRDD2, 7 bases. The CDR3 contains 20 residues. Germline V gives CDR1 TSWWSYY, CDR2 QGS. Deletions cut 0 bases from V and 0 bases from J, with 23 bases between. The CDR3 nucleotides are TGTGCTCTTGGGGAACTTCTTTCCTACGGGCTGGGGACCTACACCGATAAACTCATCTTT. It codes for CALGELLSYGLGTYTDKLIF.

The J gene is TRDJ1, the V gene TRDV1; 13 nucleotides align to TRDD3. V was pared by 1 base and J by 1 base, with 12 bases of the junction left unmatched. The CDR3 consists of 20 residues. Germline V gene sequence: CDR1 TSWWSYY, CDR2 QGS. The CDR3 nucleotides read TGTGCTCTTGGGGAACGTCCTACTGGGGGATACGCCCCTGGCACCGATAAACTCATCTTT. It encodes CALGERPTGGYAPGTDKLIF.

Notes on this clone: This may be a read error, as it is one base from a much larger clone. This sample also contains other DNA sequences that code for the same CDR3. The chain joins TRDV2 to TRDJ1; no definite D call. Trimming took 5 bases from V and 14 from J, leaving 20 bases between them. CDR1 is GEAIGNYY and CDR2 is EKD in the germline V gene. This CDR3 has 12 amino acids. CDR3 sequence (DNA): TGTGCCTGTGCCACGGCTCGTGCGGATGTGATCTTT. It encodes CACATARADVIF.

The V and J genes are TRDV1 and TRDJ1; TRDD3 matches 7 bases. CDR3 length: 16 amino acids. Losses at the gene ends were 4 bases for V and 5 bases for J; bases not matched to a gene: 13. CDR1 is TSWWSYY, CDR2 QGS, per germline. The CDR3 here is CALGGLRRGISDKLIF. The CDR3, as DNA: TGTGCTCTTGGGGGGCTACGAAGGGGGATCTCAGATAAACTCATCTTT.

The rearrangement links TRDV1 to TRDJ1; D call uncertain. V was clipped by 1 base and J by 2 bases, with 17 bases between them. CDR1 is TSWWSYY, CDR2 QGS, per germline. The CDR3 runs 17 residues. This CDR3 reads CALGEPQYPLGTDKLIF. The CDR3 DNA reads as TGTGCTCTTGGGGAACCGCAATACCCCCTCGGGACCGATAAACTCATCTTT.

About this clone: Germline and junction disagree at one end, which may indicate a read error. The gene calls are TRDV1 and TRDJ1; 10 positions agree with TRDD3. From germline, CDR1 is TSWWSYY and CDR2 QGS. The CDR3 runs 25 residues. CDR3 region: CAVGGPSPELGDTEKKGSGASKLIF. CDR3 coding DNA: TGTGCTGTTGGGGGGCCTTCGCCGGAGTTGGGGGATACTGAAAAGAAAGGGTCCGGCGCGTCTAAACTCATCTTT.

This clone appeared a few times. The rearrangement uses TRDV1 and TRDJ1; 11 bases match TRDD3. Trimming at V came to 0 bases and at J to 0 bases, leaving 21 bases not matched to a gene. CDR1 is TSWWSYY, CDR2 QGS, per germline. The CDR3 contains 23 residues. CDR3 in amino acids: CALGELVFPTLGDTWGYTDKLIF. Here the CDR3 DNA reads TGTGCTCTTGGGGAACTAGTATTTCCTACATTGGGGGATACGTGGGGGTACACCGATAAACTCATCTTT.

This chain links TRDV1 with TRDJ1, with 7 bases lining up with TRDD2. Germline CDR1 TSWWSYY, CDR2 QGS. The trim removed 4 bases at V and 10 bases at J, leaving 15 bases unmatched. This CDR3 comprises 15 residues. CDR3 bases: TGTGCTCTTGGGGTTCCTACACCGACCGTAGGGGGACTCATCTTT. Translating it yields CALGVPTPTVGGLIF.

By sample fraction, this clone is medium-sized. The chain joins TRDV2 to TRDJ1; 8 bases fit TRDD3. With V trimmed by 0 bases and J by 8 bases, 4 bases remained unmatched. Per the germline V gene, CDR1 is GEAIGNYY and CDR2 is EKD. CDR3 length: 13 amino acids. The DNA for the CDR3 is TGTGCCTGTGACACCTCACTGGGGGCCAAACTCATCTTT. It translates to CACDTSLGAKLIF.

The chain combines TRAV29/DV5 with TRDJ1; 11 nucleotides line up with TRDD3. Germline V gene lookup returns CDR1 NSMFDY and CDR2 ISSIKDK. V trimming: 0 bases; J trimming: 0 bases; junction bases outside the gene matches: 16. CDR3 size: 20 residues. The CDR3: CAASGGGGYGYLLYTDKLIF. The CDR3 bases are TGTGCAGCAAGCGGCGGTGGGGGATACGGGTACCTTTTGTACACCGATAAACTCATCTTT.

The table lists this clone with a few counts. This chain joins TRDV1 and TRDJ1; TRDD3 aligns across 10 bases. The CDR3 is made up of 25 amino acids. Per germline, CDR1 TSWWSYY and CDR2 QGS. V shed 0 bases, J shed 9 bases, and the junction held 37 bases outside the gene matches. CDR3 bases: TGTGCTCTTGGGGAACTGTGGCCCAACCCGAGACAGGGGGATACGCGCAAGGTGGGGCCCACAGAACTCATCTTT. Amino acids: CALGELWPNPRQGDTRKVGPTELIF.

A few counts support this clone. The chain employs TRDV1 and TRDJ1; 8 bases map to TRDD2. Trimming cost V 1 base and J 1 base; bases outside gene matches: 14. From germline, CDR1 is TSWWSYY and CDR2 QGS. The CDR3 has 19 amino acids. In DNA, the CDR3 is TGTGCTCTTGGGGAACCCTTCCTAGAAGTACTGGGCTCCACCGATAAACTCATCTTT. Amino acid sequence: CALGEPFLEVLGSTDKLIF.

The chain employs TRDV1 and TRDJ1; a weak D match, TRDD3 (6 bases). CDR1 and CDR2 (germline): TSWWSYY, QGS. The CDR3 spans 15 residues. The V and J ends lost 3 bases and 3 bases respectively, with 14 bases between them. The CDR3 DNA is TGTGCTCTTGGGGAGCTTATCTGGGGAGCCGATAAACTCATCTTT. This translates into CALGELIWGADKLIF.

The sample holds a few counts of this clone. The junction and the germline gene differ at one end; a read error may be behind it. The chain combines TRDV1 with TRDJ1; D is unclear. CDR1 and CDR2 from the germline V gene are TSWWSYY and QGS. The CDR3 has 19 amino acids. The CDR3 DNA reads as TGTGCTCTTGGGGAACTCTCCTTAACCAACCCTGACTACACTGATAAACTCATCTTT. Residues: CALGELSLTNPDYTDKLIF.